This TCR beta chain was found in a study of blood T cell repertoires in COVID-19. Study overall: Acute-phase and convalescent COVID-19 samples originated in the United States, Italy and Spain. T cells, B-cell-depleted T cells, or PBMCs provided the cDNA or gDNA that served as material.

The CDR3 is made up of 14 amino acids. CDR1 is SQVTM, CDR2 ANQGSEA, per germline. V was shortened by 7 bases and J by 8 bases, with 21 bases between the two germline ends. Assay: immunoSEQ multiplex PCR; the TCRdb copy retains only in-frame clones and omits some. Among about 320,000 clones listed, 86% were seen once. The rearrangement joins TRBV29-1 to TRBJ2-1, with D possibly matching TRBD1 (6 bases). The sequencing input was peripheral blood. The receptor was derived from a woman aged 50 to 60 with acute or convalescent COVID-19. CDR3 nucleotide sequence: TGCAGCGCTCGCCGGGACACGAGCGGCCATGAGCAGTTCTTC. It specifies CSARRDTSGHEQFF.